The rows below give T cell receptor beta chains drawn from one sample of a study of T cells in Graves' hyperthyroidism and ophthalmopathy. TCRdb re-derived calls from the multiplex PCR reads in MiXCR, one entry per CDR3 protein. The repertoire includes roughly 840,000 distinct CDR3 sequences, about two fifths of them detected once, and 7% to 10% sits in the top ten. Sequenced material: blood. All receptors derive from a man between 18 and 35 years old with Graves' hyperthyroidism. Each CDR3 is given with its conserved first and last residue. Fields, in order: V gene, J gene, clone size, D gene, CDR3 protein, CDR3 DNA. A D gene is named only where the DNA matches it firmly. Size is omitted from some rows. Given values are once, few, many or a class for expanded clones.

TRBV9	TRBJ1-1	.	TRBD1	CASGRGHTEAFF	TGTGCCAGCGGCAGGGGGCACACTGAAGCTTTCTTT
TRBV5-1	TRBJ2-7	.	.	CASSLPHRPGKGTSYEQYF	TGCGCCAGCAGCTTGCCACACCGGCCAGGGAAAGGGACGAGCTACGAGCAGTACTTC
TRBV20-1	TRBJ2-2	.	.	CSARDQGFTRELFF	TGCAGTGCTAGAGATCAAGGGTTCACCAGGGAGCTGTTTTTT
TRBV10-3	TRBJ2-7	many	.	CAISESTGNYEQYF	TGTGCCATCAGTGAGTCCACAGGGAACTACGAGCAGTACTTC
TRBV2	TRBJ2-2	many	TRBD1	CASSWTGPNTGELFF	TGTGCCAGCAGTTGGACAGGGCCGAACACCGGGGAGCTGTTTTTT
TRBV7-9	TRBJ1-2	many	TRBD1	CASSLAPGQGGYGYTF	TGTGCCAGCAGCTTAGCTCCGGGACAGGGTGGCTATGGCTACACCTTC
TRBV12-3/TRBV12-4	TRBJ2-7	.	TRBD2	CASSSSGMFYEQYF	TGTGCCAGCAGTTCCAGCGGGATGTTTTACGAGCAGTACTTC
TRBV6-6	TRBJ1-2	many	.	CASGEKGENGYTF	TGTGCCAGCGGGGAAAAGGGTGAGAATGGCTACACCTTC
TRBV29-1	TRBJ2-7	many	.	CSVVGTASYEQYF	TGCAGCGTTGTAGGGACCGCGTCCTACGAGCAGTACTTC
TRBV6-5	TRBJ1-1	few	.	CASSGIGEAFF	TGTGCCAGCAGTGGAATTGGAGAAGCTTTCTTT
TRBV6-1	TRBJ2-5	many	.	CASSEQLQETQYF	TGTGCCAGCAGTGAACAGCTCCAAGAGACCCAGTACTTC